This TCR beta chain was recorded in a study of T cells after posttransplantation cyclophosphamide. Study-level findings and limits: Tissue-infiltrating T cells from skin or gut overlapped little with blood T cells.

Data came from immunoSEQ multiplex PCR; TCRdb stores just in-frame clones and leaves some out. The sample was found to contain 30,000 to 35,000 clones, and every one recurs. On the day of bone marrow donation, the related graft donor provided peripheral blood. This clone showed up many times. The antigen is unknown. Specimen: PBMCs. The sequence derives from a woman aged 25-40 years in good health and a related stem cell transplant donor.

The CDR3 DNA reads as TGTGCCAGTTGTTGGGGCTGGGAGAATTCACCCCTCCACTTT. The encoded protein is CASCWGWENSPLHF. This chain uses TRBV2 with TRBJ1-6; tentatively, D is TRBD1 (5 bases). V shed 9 bases and J shed 7 bases, with 16 bases lying between them. This CDR3 has 14 amino acids. From germline, CDR1 is SNHLY and CDR2 FYNNEI.